This is a list of T cell receptor beta chains from one sample in a study of cytomegalovirus exposure and HLA in healthy donors. The protocol was immunoSEQ multiplex PCR, while the TCRdb copy is restricted to in-frame clones and leaves out a portion. The repertoire holds 150,000 to 200,000 clones, approximately 81% seen once, with more than 15% in the top ten. The sequenced sample was PBMCs. These TCRs come from a man in his late teens or twenties in good health and CMV-seropositive. Each CDR3 is given without its conserved first and last residue. Each record gives: V gene, J gene, CDR3 protein.

>TRBV14|TRBJ2-1
ASSQEDGGNEQF
>TRBV30|TRBJ2-5
AWSPGTSVRETQY
>TRBV29-1|TRBJ1-2
SVVREVYGYT
>TRBV4-1|TRBJ2-2
ASSESGQGASGYTGELF
>TRBV25-1|TRBJ2-5
ASSTLAGEEETQY
>TRBV7-3|TRBJ2-1
ASSLSLAGAYNEQF
>TRBV27|TRBJ2-7
ASTPAGLGDEQY
>TRBV27|TRBJ2-7
ASSPGTGGSEQY
>TRBV28|TRBJ1-6
ASSSSGGGNSPLH
>TRBV30|TRBJ2-7
ASGGGRIYEQY
>TRBV5-6|TRBJ2-3
ASSSGLAGADTQY
>TRBV27|TRBJ1-2
ASSSGRGDYGYT
>TRBV5-1|TRBJ1-1
ASRTSDRGLGAF
>TRBV21-1|TRBJ2-5
ASLLTTNQETQY
>TRBV11-2|TRBJ2-2
ASTMGGGPNTGELF
>TRBV6-5|TRBJ2-1
ASSRQGHEQF
>TRBV9|TRBJ2-2
ASSVTGTGRTGELF
>TRBV7-9|TRBJ1-3
ASSYTGGSGNTIY
>TRBV20-1|TRBJ2-2
SVEDTGELF
>TRBV5-1|TRBJ2-2
ASSLGTGYTGELF
>TRBV7-9|TRBJ2-1
ASSLTLTSGGPADNEQF
>TRBV7-2|TRBJ2-3
ASSQRGAGGRTDTQY
>TRBV14|TRBJ2-5
ASSPYLAGVETQY
>TRBV6-1|TRBJ1-2
ASSEELAGGYT
>TRBV6-5|TRBJ2-7
ASSYSPWSEQY
>TRBV6-5|TRBJ2-7
ASSYDLAGAAYEQY
>TRBV7-9|TRBJ2-3
ASSLMGATDTQY
>TRBV30|TRBJ2-7
AWSGGQGDEQY
>TRBV5-6|TRBJ2-2
ASSLGTPSGGASTGELF
>TRBV11-2|TRBJ1-5
ASALDSIGQPQH
>TRBV10-1|TRBJ1-1
ASSAGTVVDGNTEAF
>TRBV28|TRBJ1-4
ASSLVTGPEKLF
>TRBV2|TRBJ1-5
ASSETGSNQPQH
>TRBV5-4|TRBJ2-7
ASSSGLAGSYEQY
>TRBV28|TRBJ2-6
ASSGTSGANVLT
>TRBV5-1|TRBJ2-3
ASSLAFTDTQY
>TRBV29-1|TRBJ1-1
SVVPGQVNTEAF
>TRBV15|TRBJ2-2
ATSRDRGRTGELF
>TRBV27|TRBJ2-7
ASSSQGADEQY
>TRBV5-4|TRBJ2-7
ASSLELATYEQY
>TRBV11-3|TRBJ2-5
ASSSVDQETQY
>TRBV5-4|TRBJ1-1
ASSFWSAGGNTEAF
>TRBV9|TRBJ2-1
ASSVAERASGDYEQF
>TRBV10-1|TRBJ1-2
ASSDSPNYGYT
>TRBV10-3|TRBJ2-3
AISEPILAGGSSTDTQY
>TRBV28|TRBJ2-1
ASSLSSREQF
>TRBV29-1|TRBJ2-5
SAKYSSGGRYETQY
>TRBV4-1|TRBJ2-1
ASSQGLEQF
>TRBV6-1|TRBJ1-3
ASRVAGNTIY
>TRBV5-4|TRBJ1-2
ASSPGGGGGLNYGYT
>TRBV27|TRBJ2-3
ASSSTTKDTQY
>TRBV28|TRBJ2-7
ASGPGGSSYEQY
>TRBV5-1|TRBJ2-3
APRGTSGKSGTDTQY
>TRBV4-1|TRBJ1-1
ASSLTANTEAF
>TRBV5-1|TRBJ2-1
ASSLTGGRNNEQF